Given below is one T cell receptor (beta chain) in context. The antigen remains unidentified. The sample comes from a study of T cell responses to AZD1222 COVID-19 vaccine. Broader study findings: The donor group comprised mostly white British people and more females; the analysis possibly underestimated clonal diversity. The reported proportion of spike-specific TCRs targeting unmutated variant regions was nearly half. Repertoire samples came only from after the peak T cell response.

The CDR3 length is 14 residues. The V and J ends lost 2 bases and 4 bases respectively, with 9 bases between them. Germline-derived CDR1 and CDR2 are MNHEY and SVGAGI. Assay used: immunoSEQ multiplex PCR; TCRdb lists only in-frame clones, some missing. This table has approximately 88,000 clones, 90% appearing once. This receptor was obtained from an adult who received the AZD1222 COVID-19 vaccine. This rearrangement joins TRBV6-5 to TRBJ2-1, with no clear D. The input for sequencing was peripheral blood, taken 28 days after the second AZD1222 dose. DNA for the CDR3: TGTGCCAGCAGTTACAGCCCAGATTACAATGAGCAGTTCTTC. This gives the protein CASSYSPDYNEQFF.